The present TCR beta chain was sequenced within a study of PD-L1 blockade in urothelial cancer. Repertoires were generated with immunoSEQ multiplex PCR, while TCRdb's copy carries only in-frame clones and drops some. Among about 26,000 clones listed, approximately 86% were seen once. This CDR3 region has 16 residues. In germline, CDR1 is SGHRS, CDR2 YFSETQ. The V segment lost 4 bases and the J segment 4 bases; nucleotides outside the gene matches: 10. The V gene is TRBV5-1, the J gene TRBJ2-1; 8 positions match TRBD2. This material consisted of PBMCs, taken around atezolizumab (anti-PD-L1) treatment. The source of this sequence is a man aged 60 to 69 with urothelial cancer. CDR3 coding DNA: TGCGCCAGCAGCGAAGCAGCGGGAGAGGTTTACAATGAGCAGTTCTTC. It yields the protein CASSEAAGEVYNEQFF. Supplemented by reference TRBV5-1 and TRBJ2-1, the full variable domain reads KAGVTQTPRYLIKTRGQQVTLSCSPISGHRSVSWYQQTPGQGLQFLFEYFSETQRNKGNFPGRFSGRQFSNSRSEMNVSTLELGDSALYLCASSEAAGEVYNEQFFGPGTRLTVL.